Below are 8 T cell receptor beta chains sequenced from a single sample in a study of CD8 T cells in Susac syndrome (dated by TCRdb to between 2018 and 2020). The library came from the immunoSEQ multiplex PCR assay. RNA was extracted with the RNeasy kit and about 0.5 to 1 ug was reverse transcribed using random hexamers. TCRdb applied fastp at Q25 and MiXCR to the public reads, then kept only in-frame beta chains. Entries are consolidated by CDR3 protein sequence, retaining the most common genes and DNA. The sample contains 150,000 to 200,000 distinct CDR3 sequences, roughly 94% of them found a single time. About 0.086% of the sample is taken by the ten largest. Sequenced input: CD4+ T cells from PBMCs. These TCRs come from a human donor with multiple sclerosis.

This chain connects TRBV30 to TRBJ1-2; 7 nucleotides agree with TRBD1. The CDR3 is made up of 15 amino acids. V dropped 1 base and J dropped 8; count of bases not matched to a gene: 13. Germline V CDR1 and CDR2: GTSNPN, SVGIG (reference sequence). CDR3 protein: CAWSDPREGAAGYTF. The CDR3 DNA reads as TGTGCCTGGAGTGACCCAAGGGAGGGGGCGGCCGGCTACACCTTC.

The rearrangement joins TRBV18 to TRBJ2-2; no firm D call. V was shortened by 0 bases and J by 6 bases, with 8 bases between the two germline ends. The V gene's germline CDR1 is KGHSH and CDR2 LQKENI. This CDR3 spans 14 amino acids. The CDR3 DNA follows: TGTGCCAGCTCACCACCGAAAGGGCCCGGGGAGCTGTTTTTT. Translating gives CASSPPKGPGELFF.

The CDR3 region has the DNA TGTGCCACCTCGGGGCTGAACACCGGGGAGCTGTTTTTT. Residues: CATSGLNTGELFF. The chain employs TRBV24-1 and TRBJ2-2; tentatively, D is TRBD1 or TRBD2 (5 bases each). The CDR3 consists of 13 residues. Deletions cut 9 bases from V and 1 base from J, with 8 bases between. CDR1 and CDR2 from the germline V gene are KGHDR and SFDVKD.

This clonotype has a single count. The rearrangement uses TRBV29-1 and TRBJ1-4; D unresolved. Germline assignment: CDR1 SQVTM and CDR2 ANQGSEA. The ends were cut back, 4 bases at V and 10 bases at J, with 10 bases in the middle. The CDR3 totals 11 residues. DNA for the CDR3: TGCAGCGTTGCTACACCTCGAAAACTGTTTTTT. Protein: CSVATPRKLFF.

CDR3 DNA sequence: TGTGCCAGCAGCTTGTATCGAACCACCGGGGAGCTGTTTTTT. Translating it yields CASSLYRTTGELFF. The chain combines TRBV5-5 with TRBJ2-2; D is ambiguous. Per the germline V gene, CDR1 is SGHKS and CDR2 is YYEKEE (reference sequence). The CDR3 loop spans 14 amino acids. Trimming removed 1 base at V and 4 bases at J, with 8 bases between. Combining the CDR3 with reference TRBV5-5 and TRBJ2-2 gives the whole variable domain DAGVTQSPTHLIKTRGQQVTLRCSPISGHKSVSWYQQVLGQGPQFIFQYYEKEERGRGNFPDRFSARQFPNYSSELNVNALLLGDSALYLCASSLYRTTGELFFGEGSRLTVL.

The chain has TRBV20-1 and TRBJ2-4, with 7 bases aligning to TRBD2. The J segment lost 7 bases and the V segment lost 6 bases, leaving 12 bases of the junction unmatched. The CDR3 has 14 residues. Germline CDR1 DFQATT, CDR2 SNEGSKA (reference sequence). CDR3 sequence reads: CSAPQTTSPNIQYF. CDR3 coding DNA: TGCAGTGCCCCCCAAACGACTAGCCCTAACATTCAGTACTTC.

The chain links TRBV20-1 to TRBJ1-5; D might be TRBD1 (6 bases). CDR3 length: 14 amino acids. Trimming pared 6 bases from V and 1 base from J, leaving 13 bases between. In germline, CDR1 is DFQATT, CDR2 SNEGSKA (reference sequence). CDR3 DNA: TGCAGTGCCCTCGACAGGCAAAGCAATCAGCCCCAGCATTTT. Translated: CSALDRQSNQPQHF.

Turning to this clonotype: The junction differs from germline at one of its ends, possibly a read error. The chain links TRBV30 to TRBJ2-7, with D perhaps TRBD1 (6 bases). Germline-derived CDR1 and CDR2 are GTSNPN and SVGIG (reference sequence). The CDR3 sequence is 13 residues long. CDR3 nucleotides: TGTGCCTGGAGTGTACAGGACAGCCCCGTCACGGGGTTC. Encoded protein: CAWSVQDSPVTGF.